These T cell receptor beta chains were read from a single sample in a study of blood T cell repertoires in COVID-19. Sequenced by immunoSEQ multiplex PCR; TCRdb stores in-frame clones only, minus some. The profile shows 40,000 or so clones, around 85% of them singletons. Sample: peripheral blood. Receptor source: a human donor in a cohort sampled during active COVID-19. The conserved cysteine and the conserved F or W are not part of the CDR3 here. Fields, in order: V gene, J gene, CDR3 protein.

TRBV3-1/TRBV3-2	TRBJ2-3	ASSQEPPRGRLAGGVTQY
TRBV18	TRBJ1-2	ASSLDREDYGYT
TRBV7-6	TRBJ1-5	ASSLGEDQPQH
TRBV7-9	TRBJ1-6	ASEQGEGNSPLH
TRBV5-6	TRBJ2-1	ASSLARLAAVGNEQF
TRBV4-1	TRBJ2-2	ASSLTGRELF
TRBV5-5	TRBJ2-3	ASSFDRVMADTQY
TRBV5-6	TRBJ1-1	ASSLEYSTEAF
TRBV6-5	TRBJ2-7	ASSLGRSSHEQY
TRBV3-1/TRBV3-2	TRBJ1-1	ASSQGSENTEAF
TRBV4-1	TRBJ1-2	ASRLGVQGPHANYGYT
TRBV7-2	TRBJ2-7	ASSLGPGVYEQY
TRBV19	TRBJ1-1	ASSFRGQVTEAF
TRBV6-6	TRBJ2-5	ASLAGGPSETQY
TRBV7-2	TRBJ1-2	ASSSPSTGNYGYT
TRBV5-1	TRBJ1-6	ASSASGQGVSPLH
TRBV24-1	TRBJ2-6	ATSGRDRWSGANVLT
TRBV5-5	TRBJ2-2	ASSFVAGVTGELF
TRBV6-4	TRBJ2-2	ASSQLAGGSTGELF
TRBV5-1	TRBJ1-5	ASSPGPGYDNQPQH
TRBV5-1	TRBJ2-7	ASSLERGLGYEQY
TRBV7-9	TRBJ1-2	ASSPWDREDNYGYT
TRBV27	TRBJ2-1	ASTAGTSGTNEQF
TRBV7-9	TRBJ2-3	ASSSLTGWGDTQY
TRBV5-1	TRBJ2-1	ASSPGGLGNEQF
TRBV5-4	TRBJ2-1	ASSFGMGQGSNEQF
TRBV5-4	TRBJ2-3	ASSFTRGSSTDTQY
TRBV3-1/TRBV3-2	TRBJ1-2	ASSQPGPSAGYT
TRBV19	TRBJ1-2	ASSIPGGPGYGYT
TRBV9	TRBJ2-5	ASSVGGGGYQETQY
TRBV29-1	TRBJ2-5	SVEEDRGGLETQY
TRBV5-6	TRBJ1-2	ASSFNRRVGAEGYT
TRBV24-1	TRBJ1-1	ATSLGEGGTEAF
TRBV3-1/TRBV3-2	TRBJ2-3	ASSQDTGTDTQY
TRBV6-1	TRBJ2-7	ASSDPGLAGGAYEQY
TRBV5-1	TRBJ2-2	ASSSGGTQRTGELF
TRBV2	TRBJ2-7	ASIRDLEYEQY
TRBV12-5	TRBJ1-5	ASGSRPNGGGATLLNQPQH
TRBV7-2	TRBJ2-5	ASSGRISGGIQETQY
TRBV7-9	TRBJ2-7	ASSLHTSYEQY
TRBV30	TRBJ1-1	AWSVKGTGGGEAF
TRBV3-1/TRBV3-2	TRBJ2-2	ASSSGHNTGELF
TRBV5-1	TRBJ2-7	ASSFAGGSYEQY
TRBV30	TRBJ2-1	AWSVLPGEQF
TRBV20-1	TRBJ2-1	SASGTGGKVNEQF
TRBV7-9	TRBJ1-5	ASSLDGHGNQPQH
TRBV27	TRBJ1-2	ASSLERAGSYGYT
TRBV7-6	TRBJ2-2	ASSLRSGSNTGELF
TRBV5-1	TRBJ2-3	ASSLELAGRFTDTQY
TRBV27	TRBJ2-6	ASSLRGAPEGNVLT
TRBV7-3	TRBJ2-6	ASSSPGGASSGANVLT
TRBV7-9	TRBJ2-3	ASSLVLAGGTDTQY
TRBV4-2	TRBJ2-3	ASSQRGASGRGDTQY